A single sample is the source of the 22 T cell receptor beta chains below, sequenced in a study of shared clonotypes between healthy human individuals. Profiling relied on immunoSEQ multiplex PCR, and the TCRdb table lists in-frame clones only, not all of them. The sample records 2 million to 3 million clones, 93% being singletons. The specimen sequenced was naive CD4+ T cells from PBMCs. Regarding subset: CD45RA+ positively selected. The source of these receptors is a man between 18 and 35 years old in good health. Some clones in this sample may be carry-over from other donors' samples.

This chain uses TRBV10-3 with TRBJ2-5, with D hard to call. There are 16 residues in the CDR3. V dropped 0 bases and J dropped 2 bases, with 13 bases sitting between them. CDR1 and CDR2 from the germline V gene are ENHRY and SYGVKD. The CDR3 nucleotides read TGTGCCATCAGTGAGTCCGTAGGGCGCGGTCAAGAGACCCAGTACTTC. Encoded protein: CAISESVGRGQETQYF.

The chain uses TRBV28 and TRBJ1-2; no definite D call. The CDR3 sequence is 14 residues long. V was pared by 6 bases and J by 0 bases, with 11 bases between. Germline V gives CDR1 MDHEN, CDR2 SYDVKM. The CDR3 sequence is CASSRDAANYGYTF. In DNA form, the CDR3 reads TGTGCCAGCAGCCGGGATGCCGCTAACTATGGCTACACCTTC.

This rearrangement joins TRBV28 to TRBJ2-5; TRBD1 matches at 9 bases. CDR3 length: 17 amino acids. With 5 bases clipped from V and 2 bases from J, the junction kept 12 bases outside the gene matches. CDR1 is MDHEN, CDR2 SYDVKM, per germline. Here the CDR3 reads CASSPGQGRVDQETQYF. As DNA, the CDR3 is TGTGCCAGCAGTCCGGGACAGGGTAGAGTGGATCAAGAGACCCAGTACTTC.

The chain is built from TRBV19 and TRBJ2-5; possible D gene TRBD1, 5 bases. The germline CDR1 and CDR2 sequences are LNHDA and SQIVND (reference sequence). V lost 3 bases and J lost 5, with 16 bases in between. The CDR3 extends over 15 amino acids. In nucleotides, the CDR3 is TGTGCCAGTAGTATTCGGATGGGGCCTCTTGAGACCCAGTACTTC. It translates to CASSIRMGPLETQYF.

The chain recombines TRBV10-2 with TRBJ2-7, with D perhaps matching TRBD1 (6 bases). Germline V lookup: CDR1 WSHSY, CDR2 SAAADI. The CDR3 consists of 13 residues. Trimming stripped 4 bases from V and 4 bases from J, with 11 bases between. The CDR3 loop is CASSAQGGYEQYF. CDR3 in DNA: TGCGCCAGCAGTGCACAGGGCGGGTACGAGCAGTACTTC.

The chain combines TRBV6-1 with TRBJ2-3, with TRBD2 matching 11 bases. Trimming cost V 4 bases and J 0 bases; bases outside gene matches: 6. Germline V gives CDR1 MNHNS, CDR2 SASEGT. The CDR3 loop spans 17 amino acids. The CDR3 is CASSAATSGSSTDTQYF. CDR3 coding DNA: TGTGCCAGCAGTGCAGCAACTAGCGGGAGTAGCACAGATACGCAGTATTTT.

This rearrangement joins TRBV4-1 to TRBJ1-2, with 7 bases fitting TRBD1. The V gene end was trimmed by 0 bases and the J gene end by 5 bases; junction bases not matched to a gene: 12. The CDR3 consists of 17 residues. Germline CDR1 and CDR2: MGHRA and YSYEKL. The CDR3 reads CASSQEGGGRSRYGYTF. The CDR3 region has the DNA TGCGCCAGCAGCCAAGAGGGAGGGGGCAGATCACGGTATGGCTACACCTTC.

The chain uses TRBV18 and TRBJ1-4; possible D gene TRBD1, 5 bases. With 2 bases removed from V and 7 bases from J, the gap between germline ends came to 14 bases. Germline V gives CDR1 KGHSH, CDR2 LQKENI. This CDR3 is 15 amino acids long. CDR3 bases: TGTGCCAGCTCACCATCGCAGGGTCGGAGTGAAAAACTGTTTTTT. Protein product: CASSPSQGRSEKLFF.

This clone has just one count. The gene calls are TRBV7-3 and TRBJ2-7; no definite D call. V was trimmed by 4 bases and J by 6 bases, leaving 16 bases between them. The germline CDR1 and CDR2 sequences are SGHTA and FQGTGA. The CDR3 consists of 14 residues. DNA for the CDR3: TGTGCCAGCAGCTCCTCTGGGCAGCAGCCCGAGCAGTACTTC. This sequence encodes CASSSSGQQPEQYF.

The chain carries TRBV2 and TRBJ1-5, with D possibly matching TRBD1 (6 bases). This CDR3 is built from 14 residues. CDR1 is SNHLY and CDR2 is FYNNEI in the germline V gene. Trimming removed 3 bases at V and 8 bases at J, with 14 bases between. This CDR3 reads CASSELTGGEPQHF. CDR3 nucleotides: TGTGCCAGCAGTGAGTTGACAGGCGGGGAGCCCCAGCATTTT.

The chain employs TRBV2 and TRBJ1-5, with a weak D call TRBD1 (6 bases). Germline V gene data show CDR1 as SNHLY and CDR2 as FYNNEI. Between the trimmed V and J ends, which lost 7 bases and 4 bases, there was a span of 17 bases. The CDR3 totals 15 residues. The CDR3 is CASTIGGALNQPQHF. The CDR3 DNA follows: TGTGCCAGCACCATAGGGGGGGCCCTAAATCAGCCCCAGCATTTT.

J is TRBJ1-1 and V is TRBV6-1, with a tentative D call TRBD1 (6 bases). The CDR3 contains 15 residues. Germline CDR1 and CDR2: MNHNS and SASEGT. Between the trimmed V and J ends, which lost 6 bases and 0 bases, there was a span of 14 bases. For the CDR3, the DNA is TGTGCCAGCAGGGTCCTGGGACACTTGAACACTGAAGCTTTCTTT. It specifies CASRVLGHLNTEAFF.

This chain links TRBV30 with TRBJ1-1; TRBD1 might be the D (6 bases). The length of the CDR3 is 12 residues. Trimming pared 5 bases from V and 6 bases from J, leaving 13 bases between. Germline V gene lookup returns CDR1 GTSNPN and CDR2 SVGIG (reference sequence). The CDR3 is CAWVLYRAEAFF. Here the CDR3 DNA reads TGTGCCTGGGTGCTTTACAGGGCTGAAGCTTTCTTT.

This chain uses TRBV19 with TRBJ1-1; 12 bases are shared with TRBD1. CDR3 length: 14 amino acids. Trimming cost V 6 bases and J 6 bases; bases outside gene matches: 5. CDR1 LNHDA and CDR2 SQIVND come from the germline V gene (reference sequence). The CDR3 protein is CASRGQGATAEAFF. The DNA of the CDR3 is TGTGCCAGTAGGGGACAGGGGGCGACGGCTGAAGCTTTCTTT.

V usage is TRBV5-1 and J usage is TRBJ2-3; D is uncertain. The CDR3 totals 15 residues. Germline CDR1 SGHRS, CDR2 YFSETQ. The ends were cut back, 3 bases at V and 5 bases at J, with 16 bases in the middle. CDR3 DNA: TGCGCCAGCAGCTCCCGGACCCCTATGGGAGATACGCAGTATTTT. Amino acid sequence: CASSSRTPMGDTQYF. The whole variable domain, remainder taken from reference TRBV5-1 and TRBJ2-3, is KAGVTQTPRYLIKTRGQQVTLSCSPISGHRSVSWYQQTPGQGLQFLFEYFSETQRNKGNFPGRFSGRQFSNSRSEMNVSTLELGDSALYLCASSSRTPMGDTQYFGPGTRLTVL.

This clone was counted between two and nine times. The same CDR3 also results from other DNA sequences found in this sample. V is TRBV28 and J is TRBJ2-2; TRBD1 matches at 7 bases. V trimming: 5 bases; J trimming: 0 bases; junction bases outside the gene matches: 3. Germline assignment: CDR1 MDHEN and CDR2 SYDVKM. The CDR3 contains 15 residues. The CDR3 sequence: CASSPGTANTGELFF. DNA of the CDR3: TGTGCCAGCAGTCCCGGGACAGCGAACACCGGGGAGCTGTTTTTT.

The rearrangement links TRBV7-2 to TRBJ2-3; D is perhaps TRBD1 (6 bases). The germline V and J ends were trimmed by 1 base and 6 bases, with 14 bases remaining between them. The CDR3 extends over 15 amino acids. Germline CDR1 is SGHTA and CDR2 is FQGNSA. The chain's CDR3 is CASSLGYREYDTQYF. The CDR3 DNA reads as TGTGCCAGCAGCTTAGGATACAGGGAGTACGATACGCAGTATTTT. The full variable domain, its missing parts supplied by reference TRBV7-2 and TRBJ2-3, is GAGVSQSPSNKVTEKGKDVELRCDPISGHTALYWYRQSLGQGLEFLIYFQGNSAPDKSGLPSDRFSAERTGGSVSTLTIQRTQQEDSAVYLCASSLGYREYDTQYFGPGTRLTVL.

This chain's CDR3 is CASSARTSMNTEAFF. DNA for the CDR3: TGTGCCAGCAGTGCTCGGACAAGCATGAACACTGAAGCTTTCTTT. The chain employs TRBV2 and TRBJ1-1; a possible D gene is TRBD1 (5 bases). V shed 4 bases and J shed 0 bases, with 12 bases lying between them. This CDR3 has 15 amino acids. Germline V gives CDR1 SNHLY, CDR2 FYNNEI.

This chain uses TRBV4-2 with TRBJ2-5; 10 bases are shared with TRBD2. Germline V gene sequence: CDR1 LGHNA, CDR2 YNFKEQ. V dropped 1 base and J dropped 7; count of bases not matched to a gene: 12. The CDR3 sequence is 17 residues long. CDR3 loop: CASSQGLAGTLEGTQYF. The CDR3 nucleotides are TGTGCCAGCAGCCAAGGACTAGCGGGCACCCTGGAAGGGACCCAGTACTTC.

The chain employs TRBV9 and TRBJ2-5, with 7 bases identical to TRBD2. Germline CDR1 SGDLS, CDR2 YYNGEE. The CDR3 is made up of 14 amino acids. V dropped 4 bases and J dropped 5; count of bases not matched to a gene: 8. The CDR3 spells CASSPGRADETQYF. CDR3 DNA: TGTGCCAGCAGCCCGGGGAGGGCCGATGAGACCCAGTACTTC.

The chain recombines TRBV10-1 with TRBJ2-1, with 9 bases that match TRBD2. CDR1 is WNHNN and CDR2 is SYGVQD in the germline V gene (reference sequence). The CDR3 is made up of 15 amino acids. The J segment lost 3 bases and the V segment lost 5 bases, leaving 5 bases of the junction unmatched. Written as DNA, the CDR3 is TGCGCCAGCAGTCCGACTAGCGGAGACTACAATGAGCAGTTCTTC. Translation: CASSPTSGDYNEQFF.

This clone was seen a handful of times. The CDR3 DNA reads TGCAGCGTTTCACACTCAGGGGGCACTGAAGCTTTCTTT. Its protein product is CSVSHSGGTEAFF. This chain uses TRBV29-1 with TRBJ1-1; 7 bases match TRBD1. CDR1 SQVTM and CDR2 ANQGSEA come from the germline V gene. The CDR3 has 13 residues. After removal of 5 bases from V and 4 bases from J, the junction contained 7 bases not matched to a gene.